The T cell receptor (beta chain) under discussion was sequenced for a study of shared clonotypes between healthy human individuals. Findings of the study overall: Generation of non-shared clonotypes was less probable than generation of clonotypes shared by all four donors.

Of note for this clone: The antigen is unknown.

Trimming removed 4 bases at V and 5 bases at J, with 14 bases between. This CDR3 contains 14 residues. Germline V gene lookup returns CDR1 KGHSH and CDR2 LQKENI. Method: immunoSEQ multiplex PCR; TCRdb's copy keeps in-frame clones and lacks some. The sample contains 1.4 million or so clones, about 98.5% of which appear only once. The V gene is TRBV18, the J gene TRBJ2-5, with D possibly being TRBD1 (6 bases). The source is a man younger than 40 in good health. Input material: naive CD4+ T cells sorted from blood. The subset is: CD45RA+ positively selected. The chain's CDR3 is CASSLGAAVETQYF. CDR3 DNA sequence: TGTGCCAGCTCACTGGGGGCTGCGGTGGAGACCCAGTACTTC.